A selection of T cell receptor beta chains follows, all from one sample in a study of cytomegalovirus exposure and HLA in healthy donors. Sequenced by immunoSEQ multiplex PCR; TCRdb stores in-frame clones only, minus some. Of 150,000 to 200,000 clones listed, approximately 80% are singletons. The sequencing input was PBMCs. These receptor sequences come from a middle-aged woman in good health and CMV-seronegative. CDR3s include the opening cysteine and the closing phenylalanine or tryptophan. The order of the fields is clone size, D gene, V gene, J gene, CDR3 DNA, CDR3 protein. D genes are given only for firm matches. Rows may omit the clone size; those that give it use once, few, many or a size class.

few	TRBD1	TRBV25-1	TRBJ2-5	TGTGCCAGCAGTTCCGGGACAGTCGGGGAGACCCAGTACTTC	CASSSGTVGETQYF
NA	NA	TRBV19	TRBJ2-3	TGTGCCAGTAGTATAATGAGTCCGGGTTCGGGCACAGATACGCAGTATTTT	CASSIMSPGSGTDTQYF
NA	NA	TRBV10-3	TRBJ1-2	TGTGCCATTAAGGGCCGAACAGGACCCGATGGCTACACCTTC	CAIKGRTGPDGYTF
NA	TRBD1	TRBV7-3	TRBJ2-7	TGTGCCAGCAGCTTACTCTTGGGGACAGCCCCTCGATTGGGCGAGCAGTACTTC	CASSLLLGTAPRLGEQYF
NA	NA	TRBV27	TRBJ1-4	TGTGCCAGCAGTTTACCGATTCTACCCCGGACAGACCCGGGGAATGAAAAACTGTTTTTT	CASSLPILPRTDPGNEKLFF
NA	NA	TRBV18	TRBJ1-5	TGTGCCAGCTCCCTAGCCCCCGCCCCACAGCCCCAGCATTTT	CASSLAPAPQPQHF
NA	NA	TRBV6-4	TRBJ1-4	TGTGCCAGCACCCACGGGAGGGGACGTCGCGATGAAAAACTGTTTTTT	CASTHGRGRRDEKLFF
NA	NA	TRBV4-3	TRBJ1-1	TGCGCCAGCAGCCAAGATAGGGTGGGAGGGGCAGCGAACACTGAAGCTTTCTTT	CASSQDRVGGAANTEAFF
NA	TRBD1	TRBV19	TRBJ1-5	TGTGCCAGTAGTCTAGACAGGGGTGGGCAGCCCCAGCATTTT	CASSLDRGGQPQHF
NA	NA	TRBV27	TRBJ2-7	TGTGCCAGCAGCTGGGGCGGAGCCTACGAGCAGTACTTC	CASSWGGAYEQYF
NA	NA	TRBV5-8	TRBJ1-2	TGTGCCAACAGCGAGGGACGGGGGAGCTATGGCTACACCTTC	CANSEGRGSYGYTF
few	TRBD1	TRBV18	TRBJ2-7	TGTGCCAGCTCACGCCCCGGGACAGGGATTTACGAGCAGTACTTC	CASSRPGTGIYEQYF
NA	NA	TRBV5-1	TRBJ1-2	TGCGCCAGCAGCTTGCAGTCGGCGGATATCTATGGCTACACCTTC	CASSLQSADIYGYTF
NA	TRBD1	TRBV28	TRBJ1-2	TGTGCCAGCAGGACAGGACAGGGCTATGGCTACACCTTC	CASRTGQGYGYTF
once	TRBD1	TRBV9	TRBJ2-7	TGTGCCAGCAGCGCCCTACAGGGGGGCTACGAGCAGTACTTC	CASSALQGGYEQYF
NA	TRBD2	TRBV5-1	TRBJ2-1	TGCGCCAGCAGCTCCCAGGCGGGGGGGTCCTACAATGAGCAGTTCTTC	CASSSQAGGSYNEQFF
NA	NA	TRBV6-5	TRBJ2-5	TGTGCCAGCAGTTACTCTACATCGTACCAAGAGACCCAGTACTTC	CASSYSTSYQETQYF
NA	TRBD2	TRBV28	TRBJ2-7	TGTGCCAGCACCCGGACTAGCGGGAGAGGAATTTACGAGCAGTACTTC	CASTRTSGRGIYEQYF
NA	TRBD1	TRBV5-5	TRBJ1-4	TGTGCCAGCAGCGAGTCGGACAGGGAGGTGGAAAAACTGTTTTTT	CASSESDREVEKLFF
NA	TRBD1	TRBV18	TRBJ1-1	TGTGCCAGCTCACCCGACAGGGCTGAAGCTTTCTTT	CASSPDRAEAFF
NA	TRBD1	TRBV5-5	TRBJ1-1	TGTGCCAGCAGCCGACAGGGTAGGGAAAAAACTGAAGCTTTCTTT	CASSRQGREKTEAFF
NA	NA	TRBV6-5	TRBJ1-1	TGTGCCAGCAGTTACTCGTCCGGGGTTTATAGTGAAGCTTTCTTT	CASSYSSGVYSEAFF
NA	NA	TRBV28	TRBJ1-4	TGTGCCAGCAGTTTTATAGGGGTGGGTTACGATGAAAAACTGTTTTTT	CASSFIGVGYDEKLFF
once	TRBD1	TRBV4-2	TRBJ1-3	TGTGCCAGCAGCCACCTCCCTGGGACAGGGCGTGGAAACACCATATATTTT	CASSHLPGTGRGNTIYF
NA	NA	TRBV7-2	TRBJ1-6	TGTGCCAGCAGCTTAGACAGGGTTTCACCCCTCCACTTT	CASSLDRVSPLHF
NA	NA	TRBV15	TRBJ2-7	TGTGCCACCAGCCTTGATCCGACCGCGGCAGCAAAGTCCTACGAGCAGTACTTC	CATSLDPTAAAKSYEQYF
NA	TRBD1	TRBV7-2	TRBJ1-2	TGTGCCAGCAGCGACCAACAGGGGAGCTATGGCTACACCTTC	CASSDQQGSYGYTF
NA	NA	TRBV7-9	TRBJ2-3	TGTGCCAGCAGCCCCTCGGGCGGGGGCGCAGATACGCAGTATTTT	CASSPSGGGADTQYF
once	TRBD2	TRBV6-1	TRBJ2-1	TGTGCCAGCAGTGAAGCCCGGCTAGCGGGTGGGAATGAGCAGTTCTTC	CASSEARLAGGNEQFF
NA	NA	TRBV28	TRBJ1-3	TGTGCCAGCAGTTTACAGGGAACGGGAAACACCATATATTTT	CASSLQGTGNTIYF